The 21 T cell receptor beta chains given below trace back to one sample, sequenced in a study of radiotherapy plus CTLA-4 blockade in lung cancer. Assay: immunoSEQ multiplex PCR; the TCRdb copy retains only in-frame clones and omits some. The profile covers tens of thousands of clones, with roughly four fifths appearing a single time and 0.84% taken by the ten largest. Source: peripheral blood, taken from a patient treated with radiotherapy plus ipilimumab. Receptor source: a human donor with non-small cell lung cancer who had stable disease on radiotherapy plus ipilimumab.

The rearrangement links TRBV28 to TRBJ1-6; the D gene is possibly TRBD1 (5 bases). Germline V gene data show CDR1 as MDHEN and CDR2 as SYDVKM. The V end lost 3 bases, the J end lost 8 bases, and 14 bases lay between the germline ends. The CDR3 length is 15 residues. In nucleotides, the CDR3 is TGTGCCAGCAGTTTCCCCCAGGGTAGGGATTCACCCCTCCACTTT. Translation gives CASSFPQGRDSPLHF.

This clone has just one count. One junction end does not reproduce the germline sequence, and a read error may be involved. CDR3: CASSLTGGSYEQHF. CDR3 bases: TGTGCCAGCAGTTTAACGGGAGGTTCCTACGAGCAGCACTTC. The chain is built from TRBV28 and TRBJ2-7; 7 nucleotides agree with TRBD2. Germline assignment: CDR1 MDHEN and CDR2 SYDVKM. The CDR3 consists of 14 residues.

The chain couples TRBV27 to TRBJ2-3; 8 bases are shared with TRBD1. CDR3 size: 14 residues. Germline CDR1 MNHEY, CDR2 SMNVEV (reference sequence). Germline trimming cut 5 bases from V and 14 bases from J; bases unmatched to any gene: 15. CDR3 sequence: CASSPPGQAPTRYF. CDR3 DNA sequence: TGTGCCAGCAGTCCCCCGGGACAGGCCCCCACGAGGTATTTT.

This rearrangement joins TRBV4-2 to TRBJ1-2; D gene uncertain. Germline loops: CDR1 LGHNA, CDR2 YNFKEQ. There are 14 residues in the CDR3. The ends were cut back, 0 bases at V and 6 bases at J, with 11 bases in the middle. CDR3 bases: TGTGCCAGCAGCCAAGATCCCAGGATAGATGGCTACACCTTC. This translates into CASSQDPRIDGYTF.

The rearrangement uses TRBV7-9 and TRBJ1-5; D is ambiguous. Germline V gene data show CDR1 as SEHNR and CDR2 as FQNEAQ (reference sequence). V lost 8 bases to trimming and J lost 0 bases, with 5 bases between them. This CDR3 is 12 amino acids long. CDR3 in DNA: TGTGCCAGCGGGCCTAGCAATCAGCCCCAGCATTTT. It yields the protein CASGPSNQPQHF.

The gene calls are TRBV2 and TRBJ1-2; D not resolved. The CDR3 length is 12 residues. V gave up 2 bases and J gave up 7 bases, with 8 bases separating them. Germline CDR1 reads SNHLY; CDR2 reads FYNNEI. For the CDR3, the DNA is TGTGCCAGCAGTGAATGGGGTACTGGCTACACCTTC. Its translation is CASSEWGTGYTF.

CDR3 DNA sequence: TGTGCCAGCAGCATGACTGACTCTGGAAACACCATATATTTT. Its protein product is CASSMTDSGNTIYF. The rearrangement links TRBV6-5 to TRBJ1-3, with D unclear. CDR1 is MNHEY, CDR2 SVGAGI, per germline. Trimming removed 6 bases from V and 0 bases from J, with 9 bases in between. The CDR3 is 14 residues long.

V usage is TRBV25-1 and J usage is TRBJ2-1, with no clear D. Germline V CDR1 and CDR2: MGHDK, SYGVNS. There are 12 residues in the CDR3. V was clipped by 7 bases and J by 3 bases, with 7 bases between them. The CDR3 coding sequence is TGTGCCAGCACGGCGGTCTACAATGAGCAGTTCTTC. It is translated as CASTAVYNEQFF.

The gene calls are TRBV6-6 and TRBJ1-1; 12 nucleotides align to TRBD1. The germline V gene has CDR1 MNHNY and CDR2 SVGAGI (reference sequence). The CDR3 has 15 amino acids. Unmatched junction bases numbered 5, after V lost 8 bases and J lost 1 base. The CDR3 region is CASWGQGAGNTEAFF. DNA of the CDR3: TGTGCCAGCTGGGGACAGGGGGCTGGGAACACTGAAGCTTTCTTT.

The V call is TRBV29-1, the J call TRBJ1-2; D uncertain. The CDR3 totals 12 residues. Germline V CDR1 and CDR2: SQVTM, ANQGSEA. V lost 3 bases to trimming and J lost 6 bases, with 11 bases between them. CDR3 sequence (DNA): TGCAGCGTTGAGGTCCGGGCGGATGGCTACACCTTC. Translated, it gives CSVEVRADGYTF.

The chain has TRBV19 and TRBJ2-5; D is ambiguous. The CDR3 length is 11 residues. CDR1 is LNHDA and CDR2 is SQIVND in the germline V gene (reference sequence). V dropped 11 bases and J dropped 5 bases, with 12 bases sitting between them. CDR3 DNA sequence: TGTGCCGTGGGTGGATGGGAGACCCAGTACTTC. Translating gives CAVGGWETQYF.

The chain links TRBV4-1 to TRBJ2-2; D may be TRBD2 (5 bases). Germline-derived CDR1 and CDR2 are MGHRA and YSYEKL. This CDR3 comprises 16 residues. Between the trimmed V and J ends, which lost 0 bases and 2 bases, there was a span of 10 bases. CDR3 nucleotides: TGCGCCAGCAGCCAAGAAGCTAGCCCTAACACCGGGGAGCTGTTTTTT. This codes for CASSQEASPNTGELFF.

The V call is TRBV30, the J call TRBJ2-3; D gene unclear. The germline V and J ends were trimmed by 0 bases and 4 bases, with 5 bases remaining between them. Germline CDR1 GTSNPN, CDR2 SVGIG (reference sequence). The CDR3 spans 12 residues. Here the CDR3 DNA reads TGTGCCTGGAGTGTAACCGCAGATACGCAGTATTTT. It translates to CAWSVTADTQYF.

V usage is TRBV6-1 and J usage is TRBJ2-2; 7 bases agree with TRBD1. Per the germline V gene, CDR1 is MNHNS and CDR2 is SASEGT. The CDR3 is 15 amino acids. J gave up 6 bases and V 2 bases, and 6 bases lay outside the gene matches. CDR3 in DNA: TGTGCCAGCAGTGAATTGGTGACAGGGTCCGGGGAGCTGTTTTTT. This sequence encodes CASSELVTGSGELFF.

The chain joins TRBV11-1 to TRBJ2-1; perhaps TRBD2 as D (5 bases). Germline V gene sequence: CDR1 SGHAT, CDR2 FQDESV (reference sequence). The CDR3 length is 15 residues. The V end lost 3 bases, the J end lost 3 bases, and 12 bases lay between the germline ends. The CDR3 loop reads CASSFEGRDYNEQFF. CDR3 sequence (DNA): TGTGCCAGCAGCTTTGAAGGGAGAGACTACAATGAGCAGTTCTTC. Complete variable domain (other parts from reference TRBV11-1 and TRBJ2-1): EAEVAQSPRYKITEKSQAVAFWCDPISGHATLYWYRQILGQGPELLVQFQDESVVDDSQLPKDRFSAERLKGVDSTLKIQPAELGDSAMYLCASSFEGRDYNEQFFGPGTRLTVL.

This sequence joins TRBV30 and TRBJ2-3, with D perhaps matching TRBD1 (6 bases). Germline V gives CDR1 GTSNPN, CDR2 SVGIG (reference sequence). V was trimmed by 3 bases and J by 2 bases, leaving 9 bases between them. The CDR3 has 13 residues. The CDR3, as DNA: TGTGCCTGGAGCAGGACAGACACAGATACGCAGTATTTT. It specifies CAWSRTDTDTQYF.

To note about this clone: Other DNA sequences in the sample encode the same CDR3. The CDR3 reads CASSYPLGRENTEAFF. In DNA, the CDR3 is TGTGCCAGCAGCTATCCCCTAGGCAGGGAGAACACTGAAGCTTTCTTT. The chain combines TRBV11-3 with TRBJ1-1; D perhaps matches TRBD1 (5 bases). Trimming shortened V by 4 bases and J by 1 base, and 16 bases separated the two germline ends. The CDR3 is 16 residues long. In germline, CDR1 is SGHNT, CDR2 YENEEA.

The rearrangement joins TRBV6-1 to TRBJ1-2; D possibly corresponds to TRBD1 (5 bases). Germline V gene data show CDR1 as MNHNS and CDR2 as SASEGT. Trimming removed 8 bases from V and 8 bases from J, with 24 bases in between. This CDR3 is built from 15 residues. In DNA form, the CDR3 reads TGTGCCAGCCCAAATGGGGTGGCGCAGGGATGGGGCTACACCTTC. This translates into CASPNGVAQGWGYTF.

This chain's CDR3 is CASSLVLGAEQYF. As DNA, the CDR3 is TGTGCCAGCAGCTTAGTTTTAGGGGCCGAGCAGTACTTC. The chain has TRBV7-2 and TRBJ2-7; D perhaps matches TRBD1 (5 bases). This CDR3 is 13 amino acids long. Between the trimmed V and J ends, which lost 1 base and 6 bases, there was a span of 10 bases. Germline V lookup: CDR1 SGHTA, CDR2 FQGNSA.

This chain joins TRBV9 and TRBJ2-7; 7 bases are shared with TRBD1. The germline gives CDR1 SGDLS, CDR2 YYNGEE. The CDR3 contains 14 residues. Trimming took 3 bases from V and 4 from J; bases not matched to a gene: 7. This chain's CDR3 is CASSGGTAAYEQYF. The CDR3, as DNA: TGTGCCAGCAGCGGAGGGACAGCGGCGTACGAGCAGTACTTC.

V and J are TRBV28 and TRBJ1-5; 8 nucleotides align to TRBD1. The germline V gene has CDR1 MDHEN and CDR2 SYDVKM. V shed 6 bases, J shed 5 bases, and the junction held 9 bases outside the gene matches. The CDR3 loop spans 15 amino acids. The CDR3 DNA is TGTGCCAGCAGCAATCCGGGACAGGTCCATCAGCCCCAGCATTTT. Translation: CASSNPGQVHQPQHF.